Each of the 9 T cell receptor beta chains below was sequenced from the same sample in a study of Graves' ophthalmopathy and Graves' hyperthyroidism. The study amplified TCR beta CDR3 regions using RNA transcripts. First-round RT-PCR relied on HTBI primers, and a second-round multiplex PCR came next. TCRdb re-derived calls from the multiplex PCR reads in MiXCR, one entry per CDR3 protein. The table shows about 210,000 distinct CDR3 sequences, with roughly 29% occurring only once. Sequencing was carried out using peripheral blood. The receptor set was obtained from a man aged 45 to 65 with Graves' ophthalmopathy.

At least ten counts were recorded for this clonotype. This rearrangement joins TRBV27 to TRBJ1-3, with TRBD1 as a possible D gene (5 bases). The CDR3 sequence is 14 residues long. Germline CDR1 and CDR2: MNHEY and SMNVEV (reference sequence). V was shortened by 6 bases and J by 2 bases, with 11 bases between the two germline ends. For the CDR3, the DNA is TGTGCCAGCAGAGGGGCCTCTCCTGGAAACACCATATATTTT. Translation gives CASRGASPGNTIYF.

This clonotype is categorized as medium-sized. The chain couples TRBV6-2 or TRBV6-3 to TRBJ1-1; D is uncertain. The CDR3 consists of 14 residues. V lost 4 bases and J 3 bases, leaving 12 bases between the germline ends. CDR1 is MNHEY, CDR2 SVGEGT, per germline. Here the CDR3 reads CASSSYPRDTEAFF. In nucleotides, the CDR3 is TGTGCCAGCAGTTCATACCCGAGGGACACTGAAGCTTTCTTT.

In its sample, this clonotype was seen many times. This sequence joins TRBV20-1 and TRBJ2-7; a possible D gene is TRBD2 (7 bases). CDR1 and CDR2 from the germline V gene are DFQATT and SNEGSKA (reference sequence). V shed 6 bases and J shed 0 bases, with 15 bases lying between them. The CDR3 has 14 residues. As DNA, the CDR3 is TGCAGTGCCAGGGGAGGGGCGGGCTCCTACGAGCAGTACTTC. Translating it yields CSARGGAGSYEQYF.

This clonotype was detected ten times or more. V usage is TRBV28 and J usage is TRBJ1-1, with 7 bases matching TRBD1. The CDR3 is made up of 16 amino acids. Trimming cost V 1 base and J 7 bases; bases outside gene matches: 12. The V gene's germline CDR1 is MDHEN and CDR2 SYDVKM. CDR3 sequence: CASSLSGLSDRNEAFF. In DNA, the CDR3 is TGTGCCAGCAGTTTATCGGGACTTTCGGACAGGAATGAAGCTTTCTTT.

The genes are TRBV5-1 and TRBJ1-1; unclear D gene. Trimming shortened V by 7 bases and J by 5 bases, and 18 bases separated the two germline ends. Looked up from germline, CDR1 is SGHRS and CDR2 is YFSETQ. The CDR3 is made up of 14 amino acids. The CDR3 loop is CASSRGTGMTEAFF. CDR3 DNA sequence: TGCGCCAGCTCTAGAGGAACTGGGATGACTGAAGCTTTCTTT.

This rearrangement joins TRBV19 to TRBJ1-1; D is uncertain. Germline-derived CDR1 and CDR2 are LNHDA and SQIVND (reference sequence). Trimming left V 0 bases short and J 1 base short, with 9 bases between. The CDR3 is made up of 15 amino acids. CDR3 loop: CASSIDLVENTEAFF. The DNA of the CDR3 is TGTGCCAGTAGTATAGATCTAGTTGAGAACACTGAAGCTTTCTTT.

The rearrangement uses TRBV20-1 and TRBJ1-5, with D possibly matching TRBD1 (5 bases). CDR1 and CDR2 (germline): DFQATT, SNEGSKA (reference sequence). The CDR3 is made up of 13 amino acids. Trimming shortened V by 1 base and J by 6 bases, and 10 bases separated the two germline ends. Written as DNA, the CDR3 is TGCAGTGCTAGAGGACAGCTAAGTCAGCCCCAGCATTTT. Its translation: CSARGQLSQPQHF.

This clonotype was picked up many times. The CDR3 reads CASTPRGLAEQETQYF. As DNA, the CDR3 is TGTGCCAGCACCCCGAGGGGACTAGCGGAGCAAGAGACCCAGTACTTC. The chain links TRBV28 to TRBJ2-5; 11 nucleotides line up with TRBD2. V lost 7 bases to trimming and J lost 2 bases; unmatched junction nucleotides: 9. Per the germline V gene, CDR1 is MDHEN and CDR2 is SYDVKM. CDR3 length equals 16 residues.

This clonotype was detected many times. The CDR3 sequence is CATRAGEYYEQYF. Here the CDR3 DNA reads TGTGCCACCCGAGCGGGAGAGTACTACGAGCAGTACTTC. The rearrangement joins TRBV12-3 or TRBV12-4 to TRBJ2-7; 8 nucleotides match TRBD2. V lost 10 bases, J lost 3 bases, and 8 bases stayed unmatched. This CDR3 is built from 13 residues.